These 20 T cell receptor beta chains came from one sample sequenced in a study of beta chain features in type 1 diabetes. Study outcomes and limitations: People with Type 1 diabetes carried modestly yet significantly shorter TCRB CDR3s in all four CD4+ subsets.

All of the isolated RNA was reverse transcribed, so expressed TCRB transcripts were sequenced. Data came from immunoSEQ multiplex PCR; TCRdb stores just in-frame clones and leaves some out. Of 680,000 or so clones in the sample, 13% are singletons; the top ten hold less than 0.025%. No antigens are known for them. Sequences were obtained from naive CD4+ T cells from blood. These receptors were collected from a man younger than 35 with type 1 diabetes.

This clone has more than one count but fewer than ten. The CDR3 DNA reads as TGTGCCAGCAGCTTAGTAAGGCAGGGGGATCAGCCCCAGCATTTT. This codes for CASSLVRQGDQPQHF. The chain joins TRBV7-9 to TRBJ1-5; 7 positions agree with TRBD1. This CDR3 comprises 15 residues. In germline, CDR1 is SEHNR, CDR2 FQNEAQ (reference sequence). Trimming took 1 base from V and 5 from J; bases not matched to a gene: 5.

J is TRBJ2-3 and V is TRBV5-1; no definite D call. This CDR3 region has 13 residues. Looked up from germline, CDR1 is SGHRS and CDR2 is YFSETQ. V shed 0 bases and J shed 7 bases, with 9 bases lying between them. DNA of the CDR3: TGCGCCAGCAGCTTGGCAGAGACCCATACGCAGTATTTT. Translating gives CASSLAETHTQYF.

The CDR3 loop is CASSYGGRDTQYF. CDR3 DNA: TGTGCCAGCAGTTACGGGGGCCGGGATACGCAGTATTTT. V gene TRBV28 combines with J gene TRBJ2-3; either TRBD1 or TRBD2 may supply D (6 bases each). V lost 4 bases to trimming and J lost 6 bases, with 11 bases between them. Germline CDR1 and CDR2: MDHEN and SYDVKM. The CDR3 runs 13 residues. The variable domain in full, with the rest retrieved from reference TRBV28 and TRBJ2-3, is DVKVTQSSRYLVKRTGEKVFLECVQDMDHENMFWYRQDPGLGLRLIYFSYDVKMKEKGDIPEGYSVSREKKERFSLILESASTNQTSMYLCASSYGGRDTQYFGPGTRLTVL.

This clone has just a few counts. The gene calls are TRBV5-1 and TRBJ2-3; no reliable D call. With 3 bases removed from V and 4 bases from J, the gap between germline ends came to 12 bases. The germline V gene encodes CDR1 SGHRS and CDR2 YFSETQ. The CDR3 runs to 14 residues. CDR3 region: CASSYYTGSDTQYF. Written as DNA, the CDR3 is TGCGCCAGCAGCTACTACACCGGTTCAGATACGCAGTATTTT.

This clone has a handful of counts. The J gene is TRBJ1-5, the V gene TRBV29-1, with 10 bases lining up with TRBD1. Germline-derived CDR1 and CDR2 are SQVTM and ANQGSEA. CDR3 length: 13 residues. V was pared by 5 bases and J by 6 bases, with 4 bases of the junction left unmatched. Here the CDR3 DNA reads TGCAGCGTTAGACAGGGGGCCACTCAGCCCCAGCATTTT. Its protein is CSVRQGATQPQHF.

The chain joins TRBV2 to TRBJ2-2; D possibly corresponds to TRBD1 (5 bases). The CDR3 runs 16 residues. Trimming took 1 base from V and 1 from J, leaving 10 bases between them. Germline V lookup: CDR1 SNHLY, CDR2 FYNNEI. CDR3 in DNA: TGTGCCAGCAGTGAAGTAGGACACTTGAACACCGGGGAGCTGTTTTTT. Its protein is CASSEVGHLNTGELFF. Drawing the rest from reference TRBV2 and TRBJ2-2, the complete variable domain is EPEVTQTPSHQVTQMGQEVILRCVPISNHLYFYWYRQILGQKVEFLVSFYNNEISEKSEIFDDQFSVERPDGSNFTLKIRSTKLEDSAMYFCASSEVGHLNTGELFFGEGSRLTVL.

In DNA form, the CDR3 reads TGTGCTAGTGGTCGAGGGGGAGGCAATCAGCCCCAGCATTTT. Translated: CASGRGGGNQPQHF. This rearrangement joins TRBV12-5 to TRBJ1-5, with D possibly TRBD1 on 6 matching bases. Trimming pared 5 bases from V and 2 bases from J, leaving 10 bases between. The CDR3 covers 14 residues. Germline assignment: CDR1 LGHNT and CDR2 FRNRAP.

This clone has only a few counts. The genes are TRBV19 and TRBJ2-1; D possibly uses TRBD1 or TRBD2 (6 bases each). Germline V gene lookup returns CDR1 LNHDA and CDR2 SQIVND (reference sequence). This CDR3 is built from 13 residues. Trimming took 5 bases from V and 4 from J, leaving 9 bases between them. The CDR3 here is CASSGGLYNEQFF. Here the CDR3 DNA reads TGTGCCAGTAGTGGGGGGCTTTACAATGAGCAGTTCTTC.

This chain links TRBV6-5 with TRBJ2-5, with 9 bases aligning to TRBD2. Germline V gene data show CDR1 as MNHEY and CDR2 as SVGAGI. The CDR3 sequence is 15 residues long. With V trimmed by 5 bases and J by 4 bases, 8 bases remained unmatched. The CDR3 sequence is CASSPGLAFRETQYF. CDR3 nucleotide sequence: TGTGCCAGCAGTCCCGGACTAGCGTTTAGAGAGACCCAGTACTTC.

The chain joins TRBV9 to TRBJ1-2; no clear D. Germline values: CDR1 SGDLS, CDR2 YYNGEE. The ends were cut back, 0 bases at V and 6 bases at J, with 9 bases in the middle. The CDR3 runs to 13 residues. This chain's CDR3 is CASSVVKPDGYTF. CDR3 coding DNA: TGTGCCAGCAGCGTAGTAAAGCCTGATGGCTACACCTTC.

As concerns this clone: The sample carries other DNA sequences with the same CDR3. J is TRBJ1-1 and V is TRBV10-3, with 7 bases that match TRBD1. Germline V gene sequence: CDR1 ENHRY, CDR2 SYGVKD. The CDR3 runs 13 residues. The junction had 0 bases not matched to a gene; V was cut back by 4 bases and J by 1 base. The CDR3 spells CAISGDRNTEAFF. The CDR3 nucleotides are TGTGCCATCAGTGGGGACAGGAACACTGAAGCTTTCTTT.

V usage is TRBV30 and J usage is TRBJ1-1; D call uncertain. The CDR3 totals 15 residues. Deletions cut 0 bases from V and 2 bases from J, with 13 bases between. Looked up from germline, CDR1 is GTSNPN and CDR2 is SVGIG (reference sequence). CDR3 coding DNA: TGTGCCTGGAGTGTACTTCCTCGAGGAAACACTGAAGCTTTCTTT. It is translated as CAWSVLPRGNTEAFF.

The gene calls are TRBV5-1 and TRBJ2-3; tentatively, D is TRBD2 (6 bases). The CDR3 has 16 amino acids. V was cut by 4 bases and J by 11 bases, with 26 bases left in between. Per germline, CDR1 SGHRS and CDR2 YFSETQ. The CDR3 nucleotides are TGCGCCAGCAGCCAATTTACCCGGGACTCCAAAGTGGTGCAGTATTTT. This gives the protein CASSQFTRDSKVVQYF.

The chain links TRBV29-1 to TRBJ1-1; maybe TRBD1 (6 bases). Germline V gene sequence: CDR1 SQVTM, CDR2 ANQGSEA. CDR3 length: 14 amino acids. Trimming removed 6 bases at V and 0 bases at J, with 14 bases between. CDR3 protein: CSVQSTGLNTEAFF. CDR3 DNA: TGCAGCGTCCAAAGTACAGGGTTGAACACTGAAGCTTTCTTT.

This clone was seen more than once but under ten times. The chain couples TRBV6-6 to TRBJ1-2, with D hard to call. Germline values: CDR1 MNHNY, CDR2 SVGAGI (reference sequence). The germline V and J ends were trimmed by 6 bases and 2 bases, with 13 bases remaining between them. The CDR3 runs to 14 residues. The CDR3 sequence is CASSTTPINYGYTF. CDR3 coding DNA: TGTGCCAGCAGCACGACGCCTATAAACTATGGCTACACCTTC.

This chain links TRBV5-1 with TRBJ2-3; D gene ambiguous. Germline assignment: CDR1 SGHRS and CDR2 YFSETQ. V lost 4 bases and J 2 bases, leaving 8 bases between the germline ends. This CDR3 has 13 amino acids. Here the CDR3 reads CASSAENTDTQYF. CDR3 bases: TGCGCCAGCAGCGCCGAGAACACAGATACGCAGTATTTT.

The rearrangement uses TRBV27 and TRBJ1-2; possible D gene TRBD1, 5 bases. The CDR3 is made up of 15 amino acids. Germline CDR1 MNHEY, CDR2 SMNVEV (reference sequence). Deletions cut 11 bases from V and 0 bases from J, with 19 bases between. CDR3 in amino acids: CAARRGRATNYGYTF. CDR3 DNA sequence: TGTGCCGCTCGCCGTGGCAGGGCAACTAACTATGGCTACACCTTC.

The chain links TRBV29-1 to TRBJ1-1, with D hard to call. This CDR3 is 12 amino acids long. Germline CDR1 reads SQVTM; CDR2 reads ANQGSEA. V lost 7 bases to trimming and J lost 0 bases, with 9 bases between them. CDR3 sequence (DNA): TGCAGCGCATCTACAGTGAACACTGAAGCTTTCTTT. It encodes CSASTVNTEAFF.

The J gene is TRBJ2-2, the V gene TRBV4-2; TRBD2 matches 10 bases. J lost 4 bases, V lost 0 bases, and 5 bases had no gene match. The CDR3 is 17 residues long. The germline gives CDR1 LGHNA, CDR2 YNFKEQ. The CDR3 region has the DNA TGTGCCAGCAGCCAAGAGGTCCAGCGGGGGGGCACCGGGGAGCTGTTTTTT. Translating gives CASSQEVQRGGTGELFF.

V usage is TRBV29-1 and J usage is TRBJ2-7, with D perhaps TRBD1 (7 bases). CDR1 and CDR2 (germline): SQVTM, ANQGSEA. The CDR3 extends over 16 amino acids. The V end lost 4 bases, the J end lost 1 base, and 20 bases lay between the germline ends. The CDR3 DNA reads as TGCAGCGTTGTTGTCGCAGGGGGGACAATTTCCTACGAGCAGTACTTC. Protein: CSVVVAGGTISYEQYF.